This T cell receptor (beta chain) was sequenced for a study of blood T cell repertoires in COVID-19 (TCRdb year 2020). Context from the whole study: Samples covering the acute and convalescent phases of COVID-19 were provided by collaborators in the United States, Italy and Spain. The material from the prospective study consisted of cDNA or gDNA derived from T cells, B-cell-depleted T cells, or PBMCs. Deeply sampled blood TCRbeta repertoires from subjects exposed to, actively infected with, or recovered from COVID-19 were included in the dataset. The repertoires were released in a freely available public database meant as a resource for research on the immune response to SARS-CoV-2. Samples came from the ongoing ImmuneRACE study (first 160 participants) plus 1,254 subjects from 6 global collaborators. Nearly every sample came with metadata listing a de-identified subject ID, COVID-19 status, age in years and sex. Where available, HLA class I and class II types were obtained from metadata supplied by the sample provider rather than from assay-based typing. Study-level results and caveats: The amount of clinical and demographic metadata varied by source and participant and was provided uncurated.

The CDR3 starts with the cysteine, ends with the phenylalanine, and has 14 residues. The only DNA kept is the CDR3, 42 bases in frame from the first base. At the junction V is shortened by 4 bases and J by 8 bases, with 15 bases in between. The germline V gene sets CDR1 to SNHLY and CDR2 to FYNNEI. For this clone: The target of this receptor is not known. No quality values exist for individual bases; no much larger clone is one base distant.

TCRbeta CDR3 regions were amplified from genomic DNA using the immunoSEQ Assay, a bias-controlled multiplex PCR. As for the authors' bioinformatics: The number of nucleated cells in each sample was estimated from the amplification of reference gene primers within the assay. To quantify the absolute abundance of each unique TCRbeta CDR3 rearrangement, sequence reads were collapsed and filtered. For each sample, productive Simpson clonality was calculated by taking the square root of Simpson's diversity index across productive rearrangements. Imported from immuneACCESS, the table was reduced by TCRdb to in-frame sequences with V and J called. These copies leave out some clones; in studies compared against another copy, an unresolved V gene accounts for under half, and the cause of the remainder is not known. For V, J and clone size, that table is used; D and trimming come from the DNA. The sample includes tens of thousands of clones, with approximately 93% observed a single time. Of the sample, about 0.86% falls within the top ten clones.

The collaborating institutions used their own protocols to collect whole blood in K2EDTA tubes. For TCRbeta analysis, collaborators shipped samples as frozen whole blood, isolated PBMCs, or DNA extracted from either of those sample types. The TCR originated in a male donor with active COVID-19. This chain is built from TRBV2 and TRBJ2-4, with the identity of the D gene unclear. Specimen: peripheral blood. CDR3 reads: CASSVEILDYIQYF. The DNA sequence is TGTGCCAGCAGTGTTGAGATTTTAGATTACATTCAGTACTTC.